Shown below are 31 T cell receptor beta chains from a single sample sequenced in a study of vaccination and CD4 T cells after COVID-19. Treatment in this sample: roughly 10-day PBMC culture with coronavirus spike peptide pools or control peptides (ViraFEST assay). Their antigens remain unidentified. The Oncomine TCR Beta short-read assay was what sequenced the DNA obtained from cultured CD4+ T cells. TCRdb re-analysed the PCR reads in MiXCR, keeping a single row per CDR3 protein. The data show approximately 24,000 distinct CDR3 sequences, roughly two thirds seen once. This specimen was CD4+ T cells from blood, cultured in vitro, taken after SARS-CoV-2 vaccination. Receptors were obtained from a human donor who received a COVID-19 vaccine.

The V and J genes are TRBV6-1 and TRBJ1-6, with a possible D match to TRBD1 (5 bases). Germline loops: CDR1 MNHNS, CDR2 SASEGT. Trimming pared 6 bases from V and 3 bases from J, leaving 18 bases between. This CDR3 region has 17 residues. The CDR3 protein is CASSPTSLTDYNSPLHF. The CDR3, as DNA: TGTGCCAGCAGCCCCACTTCTTTGACAGACTATAATTCACCCCTCCACTTT.

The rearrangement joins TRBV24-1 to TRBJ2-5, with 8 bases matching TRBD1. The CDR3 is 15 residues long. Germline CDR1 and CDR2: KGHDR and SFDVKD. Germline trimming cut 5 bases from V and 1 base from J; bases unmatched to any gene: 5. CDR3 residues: CATSGSRGLQETQYF. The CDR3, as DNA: TGTGCCACCAGTGGATCCAGGGGGCTCCAAGAGACCCAGTACTTC.

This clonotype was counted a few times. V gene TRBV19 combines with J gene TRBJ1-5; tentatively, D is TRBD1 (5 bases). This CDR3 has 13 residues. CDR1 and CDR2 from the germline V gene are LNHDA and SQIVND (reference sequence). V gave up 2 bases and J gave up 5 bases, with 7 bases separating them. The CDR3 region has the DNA TGTGCCAGTAGTATATTCAGGGATCAGCCCCAGCATTTT. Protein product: CASSIFRDQPQHF.

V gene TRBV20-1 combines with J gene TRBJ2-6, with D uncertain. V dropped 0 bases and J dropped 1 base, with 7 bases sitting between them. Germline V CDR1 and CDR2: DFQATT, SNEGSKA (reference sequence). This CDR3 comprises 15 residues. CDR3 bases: TGCAGTGCTAGAGATCGTGGGTCTGGGGCCAACGTCCTGACTTTC. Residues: CSARDRGSGANVLTF.

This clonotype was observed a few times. Here the CDR3 DNA reads TGTGCCAGCAGTGAGGGGTTCAACTCTGGAAACACCATATATTTT. Translating it yields CASSEGFNSGNTIYF. The V call is TRBV6-1, the J call TRBJ1-3, with D uncertain. Germline V gives CDR1 MNHNS, CDR2 SASEGT. V shed 3 bases and J shed 0 bases, with 9 bases lying between them. This CDR3 has 15 residues.

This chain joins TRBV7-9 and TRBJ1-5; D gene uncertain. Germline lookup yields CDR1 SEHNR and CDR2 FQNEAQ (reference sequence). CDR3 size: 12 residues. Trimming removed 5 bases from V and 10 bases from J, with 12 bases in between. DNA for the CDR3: TGTGCCAGCAGCGTACCCGGAGGCCCCCAGCATTTT. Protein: CASSVPGGPQHF.

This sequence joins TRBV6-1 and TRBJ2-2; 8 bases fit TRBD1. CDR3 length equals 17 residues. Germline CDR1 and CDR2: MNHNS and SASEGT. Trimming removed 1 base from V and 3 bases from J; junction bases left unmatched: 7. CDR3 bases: TGTGCCAGCAGTGAAGGGAGGACAGGGTGGGACACCGGGGAGCTGTTTTTT. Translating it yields CASSEGRTGWDTGELFF.

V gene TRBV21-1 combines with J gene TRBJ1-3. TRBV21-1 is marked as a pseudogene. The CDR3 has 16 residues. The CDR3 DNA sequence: TGTGCCCCAAAGGACGGTTGGGGTCTTCGTGGAAACACCATATATTTT. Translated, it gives CAPKDGWGLRGNTIYF.

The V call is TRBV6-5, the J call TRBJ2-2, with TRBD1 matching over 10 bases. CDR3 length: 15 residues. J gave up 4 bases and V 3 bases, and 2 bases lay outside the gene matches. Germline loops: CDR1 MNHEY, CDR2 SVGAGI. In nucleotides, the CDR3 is TGTGCCAGCAGTTATGGGACAGGGGTCACCGGGGAGCTGTTTTTT. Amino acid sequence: CASSYGTGVTGELFF.

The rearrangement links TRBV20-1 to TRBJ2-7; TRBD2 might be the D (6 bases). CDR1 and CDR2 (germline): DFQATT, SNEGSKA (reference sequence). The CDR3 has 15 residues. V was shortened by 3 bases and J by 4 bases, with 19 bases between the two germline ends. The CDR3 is CSASYPGLSLYEQYF. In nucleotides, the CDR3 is TGCAGTGCTAGTTACCCGGGACTTAGTCTATACGAGCAGTACTTC.

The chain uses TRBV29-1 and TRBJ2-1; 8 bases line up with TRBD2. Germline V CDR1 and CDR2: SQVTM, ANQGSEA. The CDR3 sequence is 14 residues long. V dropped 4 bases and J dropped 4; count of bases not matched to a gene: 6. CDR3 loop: CSVGVGGGYNEQFF. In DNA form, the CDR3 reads TGCAGCGTTGGGGTCGGGGGGGGTTACAATGAGCAGTTCTTC.

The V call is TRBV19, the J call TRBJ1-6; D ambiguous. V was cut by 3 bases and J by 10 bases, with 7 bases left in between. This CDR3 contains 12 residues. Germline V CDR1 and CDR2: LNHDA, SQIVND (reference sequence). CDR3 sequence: CASSIRNSPLHF. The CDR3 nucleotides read TGTGCCAGTAGTATCCGGAACTCACCCCTCCACTTT.

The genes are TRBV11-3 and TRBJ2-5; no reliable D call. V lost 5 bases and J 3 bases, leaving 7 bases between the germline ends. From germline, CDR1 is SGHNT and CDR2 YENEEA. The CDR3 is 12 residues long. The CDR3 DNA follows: TGTGCCAGCAGCAATCCAGAAGAGACCCAGTACTTC. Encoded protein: CASSNPEETQYF.

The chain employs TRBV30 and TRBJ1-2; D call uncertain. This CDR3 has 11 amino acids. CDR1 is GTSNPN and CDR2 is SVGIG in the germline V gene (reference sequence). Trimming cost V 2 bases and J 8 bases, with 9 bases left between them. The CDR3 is CAWSLGEGYTF. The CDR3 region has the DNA TGTGCCTGGAGTCTTGGGGAAGGCTACACCTTC.

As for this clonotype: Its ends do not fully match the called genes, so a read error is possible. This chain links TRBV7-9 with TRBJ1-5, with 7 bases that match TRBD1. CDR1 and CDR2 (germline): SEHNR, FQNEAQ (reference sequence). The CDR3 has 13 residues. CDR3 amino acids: CASSLQGSEPQHF. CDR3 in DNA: TGCGCCAGCAGCTTACAGGGGTCGGAGCCCCAGCATTTT.

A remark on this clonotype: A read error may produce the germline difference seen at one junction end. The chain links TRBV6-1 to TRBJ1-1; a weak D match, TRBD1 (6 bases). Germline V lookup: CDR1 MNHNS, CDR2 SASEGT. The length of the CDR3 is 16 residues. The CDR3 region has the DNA TGTGCCGGCAGTGCACCGGGGGGCCGGATGAACACTGAAGCTTTCTTT. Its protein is CAGSAPGGRMNTEAFF.

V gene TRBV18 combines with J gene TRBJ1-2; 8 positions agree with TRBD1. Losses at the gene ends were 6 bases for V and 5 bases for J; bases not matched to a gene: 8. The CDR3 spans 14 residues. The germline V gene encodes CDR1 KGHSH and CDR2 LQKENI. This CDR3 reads CASSTRGRGYGYTF. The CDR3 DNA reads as TGTGCCAGCTCCACCAGGGGGCGTGGGTATGGCTACACCTTC.

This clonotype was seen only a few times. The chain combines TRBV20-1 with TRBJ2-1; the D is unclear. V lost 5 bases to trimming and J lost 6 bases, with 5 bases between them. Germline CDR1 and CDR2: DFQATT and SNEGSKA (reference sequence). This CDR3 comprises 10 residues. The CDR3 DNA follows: TGCAGTGCTGAAGTCAATGAGCAGTTCTTC. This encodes CSAEVNEQFF.

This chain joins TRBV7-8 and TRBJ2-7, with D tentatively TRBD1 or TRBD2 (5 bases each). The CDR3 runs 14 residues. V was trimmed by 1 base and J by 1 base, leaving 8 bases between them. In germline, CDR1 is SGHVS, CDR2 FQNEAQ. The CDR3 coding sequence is TGTGCCAGCAGCTTAGGAGGGGAATCCTACGAGCAGTACTTC. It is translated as CASSLGGESYEQYF.

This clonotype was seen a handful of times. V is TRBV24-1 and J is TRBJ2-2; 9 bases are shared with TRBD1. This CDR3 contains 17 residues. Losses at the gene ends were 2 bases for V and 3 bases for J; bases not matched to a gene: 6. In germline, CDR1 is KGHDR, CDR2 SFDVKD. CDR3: CATSDSRQGVDTGELFF. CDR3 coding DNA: TGTGCCACCAGTGATTCTCGACAGGGGGTTGACACCGGGGAGCTGTTTTTT.

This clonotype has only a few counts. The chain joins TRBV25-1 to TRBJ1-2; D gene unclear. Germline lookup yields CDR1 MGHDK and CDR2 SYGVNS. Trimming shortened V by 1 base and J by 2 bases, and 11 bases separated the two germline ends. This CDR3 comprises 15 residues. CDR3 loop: CASSEWVGRNYGYTF. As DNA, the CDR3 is TGTGCCAGCAGTGAATGGGTAGGCAGGAACTATGGCTACACCTTC.

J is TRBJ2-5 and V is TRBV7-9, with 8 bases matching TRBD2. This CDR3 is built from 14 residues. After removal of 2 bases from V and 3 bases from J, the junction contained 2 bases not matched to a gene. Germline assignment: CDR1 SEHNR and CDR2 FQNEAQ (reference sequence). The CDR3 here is CASSLRRGEETQYF. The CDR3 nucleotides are TGTGCCAGCAGCTTAAGGCGGGGGGAAGAGACCCAGTACTTC.

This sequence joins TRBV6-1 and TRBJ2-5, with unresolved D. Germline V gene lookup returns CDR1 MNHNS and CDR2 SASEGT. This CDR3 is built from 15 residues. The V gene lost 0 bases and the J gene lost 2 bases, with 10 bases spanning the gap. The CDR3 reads CASSEALQRQETQYF. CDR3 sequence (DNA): TGTGCCAGCAGTGAAGCGCTTCAACGTCAAGAGACCCAGTACTTC.

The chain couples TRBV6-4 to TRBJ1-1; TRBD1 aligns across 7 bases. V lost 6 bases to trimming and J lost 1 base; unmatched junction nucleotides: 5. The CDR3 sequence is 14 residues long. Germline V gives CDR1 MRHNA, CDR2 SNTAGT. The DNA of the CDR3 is TGTGCCAGCAGGGCAGGGGGGTCGAACACTGAAGCTTTCTTT. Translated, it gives CASRAGGSNTEAFF.

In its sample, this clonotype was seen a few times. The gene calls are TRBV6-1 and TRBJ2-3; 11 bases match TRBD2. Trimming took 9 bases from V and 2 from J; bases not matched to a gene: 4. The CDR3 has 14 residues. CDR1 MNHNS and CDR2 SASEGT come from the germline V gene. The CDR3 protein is CASGTSGLTDTQYF. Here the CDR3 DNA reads TGTGCCAGTGGGACTAGCGGCCTCACAGATACGCAGTATTTT.

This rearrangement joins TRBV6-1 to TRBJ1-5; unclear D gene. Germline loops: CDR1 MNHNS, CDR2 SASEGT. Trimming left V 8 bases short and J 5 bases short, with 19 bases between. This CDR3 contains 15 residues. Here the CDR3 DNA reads TGTGCCAGCTCTAGGGTACTAAACCTTGATCAGCCCCAGCATTTT. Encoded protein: CASSRVLNLDQPQHF.

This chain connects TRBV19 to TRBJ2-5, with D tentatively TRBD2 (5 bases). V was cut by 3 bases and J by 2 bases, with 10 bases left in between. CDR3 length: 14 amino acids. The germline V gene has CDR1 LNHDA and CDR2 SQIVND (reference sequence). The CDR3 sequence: CASSMARGQETQYF. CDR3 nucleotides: TGTGCCAGTAGTATGGCCCGGGGTCAAGAGACCCAGTACTTC.

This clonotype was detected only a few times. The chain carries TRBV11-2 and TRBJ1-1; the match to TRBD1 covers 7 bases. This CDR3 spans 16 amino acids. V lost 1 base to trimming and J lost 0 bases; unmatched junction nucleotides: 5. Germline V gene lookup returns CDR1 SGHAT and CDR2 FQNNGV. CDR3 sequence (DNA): TGTGCCAGCAGCTTAGGACCTCAGGGGGTGAACACTGAAGCTTTCTTT. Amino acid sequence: CASSLGPQGVNTEAFF. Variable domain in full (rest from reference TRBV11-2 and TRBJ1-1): EAGVAQSPRYKIIEKRQSVAFWCNPISGHATLYWYQQILGQGPKLLIQFQNNGVVDDSQLPKDRFSAERLKGVDSTLKIQPAKLEDSAVYLCASSLGPQGVNTEAFFGQGTRLTVV.

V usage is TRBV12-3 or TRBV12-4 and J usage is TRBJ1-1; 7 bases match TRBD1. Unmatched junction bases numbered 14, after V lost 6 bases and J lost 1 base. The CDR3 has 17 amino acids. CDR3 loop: CASRNRGSTSGNTEAFF. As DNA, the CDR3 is TGTGCCAGCAGAAACAGGGGATCAACCTCTGGGAACACTGAAGCTTTCTTT.

The CDR3 region has the DNA TGCAGTGCTAGAGCGCCGACAGGGGGGACAGATACGCAGTATTTT. Residues: CSARAPTGGTDTQYF. The chain is built from TRBV20-1 and TRBJ2-3; 9 nucleotides agree with TRBD1. The CDR3 totals 15 residues. V shed 1 base and J 3 bases; nucleotides not matched to a gene: 5. The germline CDR1 and CDR2 sequences are DFQATT and SNEGSKA (reference sequence).

The CDR3 DNA reads as TGCAGTGCTTGGCGGGGGGGCTCCTACAATGAGCAGTTCTTC. Its protein product is CSAWRGGSYNEQFF. J is TRBJ2-1 and V is TRBV20-1, with 9 bases identical to TRBD2. Germline V gives CDR1 DFQATT, CDR2 SNEGSKA (reference sequence). The CDR3 is 14 amino acids. J was trimmed by 0 bases and V by 5 bases; bases with no gene match: 2.